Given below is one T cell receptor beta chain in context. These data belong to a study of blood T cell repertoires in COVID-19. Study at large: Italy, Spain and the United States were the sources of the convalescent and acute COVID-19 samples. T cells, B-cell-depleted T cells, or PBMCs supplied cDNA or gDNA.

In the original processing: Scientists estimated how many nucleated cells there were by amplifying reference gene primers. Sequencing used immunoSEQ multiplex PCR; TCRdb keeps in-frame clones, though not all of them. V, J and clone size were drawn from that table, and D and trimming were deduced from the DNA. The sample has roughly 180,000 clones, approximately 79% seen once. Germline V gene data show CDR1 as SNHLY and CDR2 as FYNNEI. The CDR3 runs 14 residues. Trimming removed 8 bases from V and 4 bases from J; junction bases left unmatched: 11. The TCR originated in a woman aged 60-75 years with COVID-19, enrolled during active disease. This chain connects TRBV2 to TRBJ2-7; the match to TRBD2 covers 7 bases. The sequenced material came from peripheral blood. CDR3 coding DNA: TGTGCCAGCCGAGGGGCGGGAGATCGATACGAGCAGTACTTC. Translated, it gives CASRGAGDRYEQYF.